One T cell receptor (beta chain) is described in this entry. Antigen specificity is unknown. The sample is drawn from a study of cytomegalovirus exposure and HLA in healthy donors. Regarding the study as a whole: A later analysis linked a missense variant in DCLRE1C to the trimming of TCR beta V and J genes.

With 3 bases removed from V and 2 bases from J, the gap between germline ends came to 15 bases. Germline V gene data show CDR1 as MRHNA and CDR2 as SNTAGT. The CDR3 runs 16 residues. In the PCR, 60 Vbeta and 13 Jbeta primers were used. Produced via immunoSEQ multiplex PCR; TCRdb's table is partial and in-frame only. The sample includes around 130,000 clones, around 80% of them seen just once. The sample taken for sequencing was PBMCs. The chain joins TRBV6-4 to TRBJ2-3; perhaps TRBD1 as D (6 bases). The source of this sequence is a man aged 18 to 30 in good health and CMV-seronegative. The CDR3 reads CASSELGQTTTDTQYF. The DNA for the CDR3 is TGTGCCAGCAGTGAACTAGGACAGACGACCACAGATACGCAGTATTTT.